This entry lists 13 T cell receptor beta chains sequenced from one sample in a study of T cells in Graves' hyperthyroidism and ophthalmopathy. Template material for amplifying TCR beta CDR3 regions consisted of RNA transcripts. The HTBI primer set was used in a first-round RT-PCR of the TCR CDR3. TCRdb analysed the multiplex PCR reads with MiXCR anew, one entry per CDR3 protein. The sample consists of roughly 630,000 distinct CDR3 sequences, approximately 14% of them appearing once. Sequencing used blood. The receptors derive from a woman younger than 45 with Graves' hyperthyroidism.

This clonotype was observed a few times. The genes are TRBV27 and TRBJ1-2; D might be TRBD1 (6 bases). Trimming cost V 6 bases and J 1 base, with 24 bases left between them. The CDR3 length is 18 residues. Germline loops: CDR1 MNHEY, CDR2 SMNVEV (reference sequence). The CDR3 coding sequence is TGTGCCAGCAGGACCCCGGGACATGGGGCCGGGAGTAACTATGGCTACACCTTC. This translates into CASRTPGHGAGSNYGYTF.

This clonotype was observed at least ten times. The V and J genes are TRBV6-1 and TRBJ2-3, with D possibly being TRBD1 (6 bases). This CDR3 region has 15 residues. Trimming pared 7 bases from V and 6 bases from J, leaving 20 bases between. Germline V CDR1 and CDR2: MNHNS, SASEGT. Written as DNA, the CDR3 is TGTGCCAGCACCCCCAGCCGGACAGAGGGTGATACGCAGTATTTT. Its translation: CASTPSRTEGDTQYF.

The V gene is TRBV7-2, the J gene TRBJ1-1; D may be TRBD1 (5 bases). Germline V lookup: CDR1 SGHTA, CDR2 FQGNSA. Deletions cut 5 bases from V and 4 bases from J, with 14 bases between. CDR3 length: 14 amino acids. The CDR3 spells CASSTQVITTEAFF. The CDR3 region has the DNA TGTGCCAGCAGCACACAGGTGATCACCACTGAAGCTTTCTTT.

This clonotype was observed at least ten times. V usage is TRBV7-9 and J usage is TRBJ1-4; maybe TRBD1 (6 bases). From germline, CDR1 is SEHNR and CDR2 FQNEAQ (reference sequence). The CDR3 contains 16 residues. V was cut by 2 bases and J by 4 bases, with 14 bases left in between. The CDR3 DNA reads TGTGCCAGCAGCTTAAGTCCAGGACAGCTTAATGAAAAACTGTTTTTT. Translating gives CASSLSPGQLNEKLFF.

The chain couples TRBV7-9 to TRBJ2-1; 7 bases line up with TRBD2. Germline V gives CDR1 SEHNR, CDR2 FQNEAQ (reference sequence). Trimming at V came to 2 bases and at J to 2 bases, leaving 3 bases not matched to a gene. The CDR3 extends over 15 amino acids. CDR3 in DNA: TGTGCCAGCAGCTTAAGCGGGATCACCTACAATGAGCAGTTCTTC. Translating it yields CASSLSGITYNEQFF.

Regarding this clonotype: A read error may explain this, as a much larger clone is one base away. The V call is TRBV7-2, the J call TRBJ1-5; D perhaps matches TRBD1 (5 bases). The CDR3 sequence is 17 residues long. CDR1 and CDR2 from the germline V gene are SGHTA and FQGNSA. DNA of the CDR3: TGTGTCAGCAGCTTAGGGTCAGGGAGCGCCGGAAATCAGCCCCAGCATTTT. Translated: CVSSLGSGSAGNQPQHF.

This clonotype was detected a few times. This chain uses TRBV28 with TRBJ1-5; the D is unclear. CDR3 length equals 15 residues. Germline CDR1 and CDR2: MDHEN and SYDVKM. V was pared by 2 bases and J by 5 bases, with 13 bases between. The CDR3 protein is CASSLPAPGDQPQHF. DNA of the CDR3: TGTGCCAGCAGTTTACCCGCACCTGGGGATCAGCCCCAGCATTTT.

V gene TRBV20-1 combines with J gene TRBJ1-1; weak D call: TRBD1 (6 bases). The V and J ends lost 5 bases and 7 bases respectively, with 14 bases between them. In germline, CDR1 is DFQATT, CDR2 SNEGSKA (reference sequence). The CDR3 contains 12 residues. CDR3 sequence reads: CSALEGEDEAFF. As DNA, the CDR3 is TGCAGTGCTTTAGAGGGGGAGGATGAAGCTTTCTTT.

This clonotype appeared a few times. The chain recombines TRBV6-5 with TRBJ2-6; unclear D gene. V gave up 2 bases and J gave up 1 base, with 6 bases separating them. Germline assignment: CDR1 MNHEY and CDR2 SVGAGI. The CDR3 consists of 15 residues. The CDR3 loop reads CASSYTVSGANVLTF. DNA of the CDR3: TGTGCCAGCAGTTACACGGTGTCTGGGGCCAACGTCCTGACTTTC.

Many counts were recorded for this clonotype. This rearrangement joins TRBV28 to TRBJ2-1, with 7 bases that match TRBD1. CDR1 and CDR2 (germline): MDHEN, SYDVKM. V was pared by 5 bases and J by 5 bases, with 9 bases of the junction left unmatched. This CDR3 is 15 amino acids long. The CDR3 loop reads CASSPGPRGHNEQFF. DNA for the CDR3: TGTGCCAGCAGTCCAGGACCTAGGGGGCACAATGAGCAGTTCTTC.

V and J are TRBV19 and TRBJ2-1; 9 bases map to TRBD1. This CDR3 has 15 amino acids. J gave up 7 bases and V 3 bases, and 7 bases lay outside the gene matches. CDR1 is LNHDA and CDR2 is SQIVND in the germline V gene (reference sequence). CDR3 sequence (DNA): TGTGCCAGTAGTATCCCGGGACAGGGTAAGAATGAGCAGTTCTTC. Encoded protein: CASSIPGQGKNEQFF.

In its sample, this clonotype was seen many times. The chain is built from TRBV20-1 and TRBJ2-5; 10 positions agree with TRBD1. J gave up 11 bases and V 3 bases, and 9 bases lay outside the gene matches. The germline V gene encodes CDR1 DFQATT and CDR2 SNEGSKA (reference sequence). This CDR3 contains 13 residues. The chain's CDR3 is CSASGGQGFGQYF. For the CDR3, the DNA is TGCAGTGCTAGCGGGGGACAGGGGTTTGGACAGTACTTC.

This clonotype has more than one count but fewer than ten. The chain recombines TRBV15 with TRBJ2-1, with 8 bases identical to TRBD2. The V and J ends lost 0 bases and 5 bases, in that order; junction bases with no gene match: 6. The CDR3 has 16 amino acids. CDR1 and CDR2 from the germline V gene are LNHNV and YYDKDF (reference sequence). CDR3 sequence reads: CATSRDRGTRDNEQFF. CDR3 coding DNA: TGTGCCACCAGCAGAGATCGCGGGACTAGGGACAATGAGCAGTTCTTC.